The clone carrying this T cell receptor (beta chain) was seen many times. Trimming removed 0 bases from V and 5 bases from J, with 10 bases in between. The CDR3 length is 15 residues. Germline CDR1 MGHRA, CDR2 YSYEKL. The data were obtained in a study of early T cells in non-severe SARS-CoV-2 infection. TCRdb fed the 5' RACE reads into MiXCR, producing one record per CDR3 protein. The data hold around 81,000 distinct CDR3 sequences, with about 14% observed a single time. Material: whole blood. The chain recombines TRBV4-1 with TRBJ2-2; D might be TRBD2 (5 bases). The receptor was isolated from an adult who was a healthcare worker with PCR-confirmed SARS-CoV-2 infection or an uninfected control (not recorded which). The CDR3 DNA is TGCGCCAGCAGCCAAGATCTAGCTCTGACCGGGGAGCTGTTTTTT. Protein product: CASSQDLALTGELFF.